The 31 T cell receptor beta chains presented below share a single source sample, sequenced in a study of blood T cells in healthy people across ages. A sample-barcoded 5' primer and a J-beta primer mix were used in a second PCR of about 6 to 11 cycles. MiXCR, applied by TCRdb to the 5' RACE reads, yields one record per CDR3 protein. The repertoire holds more than 800,000 distinct CDR3 sequences, less than 35% seen once, with roughly 17% in the top ten. Sequences were obtained from blood. The source is a woman of 80 years or more in good health.

There are a few counts of this clonotype. This chain joins TRBV15 and TRBJ1-1; D is unclear. The CDR3 sequence is 13 residues long. Between the trimmed V and J ends, which lost 0 bases and 7 bases, there was a span of 9 bases. Germline CDR1 is LNHNV and CDR2 is YYDKDF (reference sequence). The CDR3 DNA reads as TGTGCCACCAGCAGAGACGGTGTCGTTGAAGCTTTCTTT. Translated: CATSRDGVVEAFF.

In this sample, this clonotype turned up many times. V gene TRBV20-1 combines with J gene TRBJ2-7; D call uncertain. CDR1 and CDR2 from the germline V gene are DFQATT and SNEGSKA (reference sequence). The V and J ends lost 4 bases and 5 bases respectively, with 18 bases between them. This CDR3 is 14 amino acids long. The CDR3 here is CSATPPGSRHEQYF. The CDR3 DNA is TGCAGTGCTACGCCCCCGGGTTCACGACACGAGCAGTACTTC.

The rearrangement joins TRBV11-2 to TRBJ2-5; D ambiguous. The V and J ends lost 0 bases and 5 bases respectively, with 13 bases between them. The CDR3 runs 15 residues. Per the germline V gene, CDR1 is SGHAT and CDR2 is FQNNGV. The CDR3 DNA is TGTGCCAGCAGCTTAGATCCTCACCCTGACGAGACCCAGTACTTC. It yields the protein CASSLDPHPDETQYF.

There are a few counts of this clonotype. This chain links TRBV27 with TRBJ1-5; 7 nucleotides align to TRBD1. The CDR3 totals 14 residues. Losses at the gene ends were 6 bases for V and 5 bases for J; bases not matched to a gene: 7. Germline lookup yields CDR1 MNHEY and CDR2 SMNVEV (reference sequence). CDR3 DNA sequence: TGTGCCAGCAGCGTGGAGGGGGCCTATCAGCCCCAGCATTTT. Residues: CASSVEGAYQPQHF.

This clonotype came up a few times. This chain links TRBV12-3 or TRBV12-4 with TRBJ1-6; D gene ambiguous. The CDR3 extends over 14 amino acids. V was pared by 5 bases and J by 9 bases, with 14 bases between. The CDR3 loop is CASSSSFGRSPLHF. The CDR3 DNA follows: TGTGCCAGCAGTAGCAGCTTCGGACGTTCACCCCTCCACTTT.

Many counts were recorded for this clonotype. DNA for the CDR3: TGCGCCAGCAGCTCGAGCAGCTCGACAGATACGCAGTATTTT. This sequence encodes CASSSSSSTDTQYF. This rearrangement joins TRBV5-1 to TRBJ2-3; D ambiguous. Per the germline V gene, CDR1 is SGHRS and CDR2 is YFSETQ. V shed 3 bases and J shed 3 bases, with 11 bases lying between them. The CDR3 covers 14 residues.

This clonotype was counted many times. This chain joins TRBV2 and TRBJ2-1, with a tentative D call TRBD1 (6 bases). CDR1 is SNHLY, CDR2 FYNNEI, per germline. The CDR3 runs to 14 residues. V was trimmed by 7 bases and J by 8 bases, leaving 18 bases between them. The CDR3, as DNA: TGTGCCAGCAATGGCAGGGGTATCTGGGATGAGCAGTTCTTC. It is translated as CASNGRGIWDEQFF. Looking up the rest from reference TRBV2 and TRBJ2-1 gives the full variable domain: EPEVTQTPSHQVTQMGQEVILRCVPISNHLYFYWYRQILGQKVEFLVSFYNNEISEKSEIFDDQFSVERPDGSNFTLKIRSTKLEDSAMYFCASNGRGIWDEQFFGPGTRLTVL.

This clonotype was picked up a small number of times. The rearrangement links TRBV20-1 to TRBJ1-2; D might be TRBD1 (5 bases). CDR3 length equals 11 residues. Germline CDR1 DFQATT, CDR2 SNEGSKA (reference sequence). The CDR3 DNA is TGCAGCCCCGGCCGAAGGGGTGGCTACACCTTC. Amino acids: CSPGRRGGYTF.

This clonotype was seen at least ten times. The V call is TRBV12-3 or TRBV12-4, the J call TRBJ1-5, with D hard to call. The V end lost 3 bases, the J end lost 0 bases, and 12 bases lay between the germline ends. The CDR3 spans 16 residues. Here the CDR3 reads CASSFGGRNSNQPQHF. The CDR3 DNA reads TGTGCCAGCAGTTTTGGCGGGAGAAATAGCAATCAGCCCCAGCATTTT.

This sequence joins TRBV27 and TRBJ1-2; perhaps TRBD1 as D (6 bases). V shed 3 bases and J shed 0 bases, with 17 bases lying between them. Germline CDR1 is MNHEY and CDR2 is SMNVEV (reference sequence). The CDR3 length is 17 residues. The CDR3 loop reads CASSFRQDLRSNYGYTF. The CDR3 DNA sequence: TGTGCCAGCAGTTTCCGACAGGACTTACGATCTAACTATGGCTACACCTTC.

The V and J genes are TRBV11-3 and TRBJ2-1; TRBD2 agrees at 10 bases. V trimming: 1 base; J trimming: 9 bases; junction bases outside the gene matches: 15. The CDR3 length is 18 residues. Germline CDR1 SGHNT, CDR2 YENEEA. This chain's CDR3 is CASSLVGSGGRGVGEQFF. In DNA, the CDR3 is TGTGCCAGCAGCTTAGTCGGTAGCGGGGGGCGTGGGGTTGGTGAGCAGTTCTTC.

This clonotype showed up just once. This sequence joins TRBV30 and TRBJ1-6; weak D call: TRBD1 (5 bases). Between the trimmed V and J ends, which lost 2 bases and 7 bases, there was a span of 15 bases. The CDR3 is made up of 15 amino acids. Per germline, CDR1 GTSNPN and CDR2 SVGIG (reference sequence). The CDR3 sequence: CAWSFSGQQNSPLHF. The CDR3 bases are TGTGCCTGGAGTTTCTCCGGACAACAGAATTCACCCCTCCACTTT.

Remarks on this clonotype: This could be a read error, since a much larger clone is one nucleotide away. The chain is built from TRBV9 and TRBJ2-7, with 11 bases matching TRBD1. Trimming at V came to 4 bases and at J to 9 bases, leaving 12 bases not matched to a gene. CDR3 length: 15 amino acids. Germline V gene sequence: CDR1 SGDLS, CDR2 YYNGEE. CDR3 protein: CASSPQGTGGIGQYF. The DNA of the CDR3 is TGTGCCAGCAGCCCCCAAGGGACAGGGGGAATCGGGCAGTACTTC. The full variable domain, completed using reference TRBV9 and TRBJ2-7, is DSGVTQTPKHLITATGQRVTLRCSPRSGDLSVYWYQQSLDQGLQFLIQYYNGEERAKGNILERFSAQQFPDLHSELNLSSLELGDSALYFCASSPQGTGGIGQYFGPGTRLTVT.

The chain has TRBV20-1 and TRBJ1-5; tentative D call: TRBD1 (5 bases). V was trimmed by 5 bases and J by 2 bases, leaving 10 bases between them. Germline V gives CDR1 DFQATT, CDR2 SNEGSKA (reference sequence). The CDR3 is 13 amino acids. CDR3 coding DNA: TGCAGTGCTGGCGGGGCCTGCAATCAGCCCCAGCATTTT. It codes for CSAGGACNQPQHF.

The chain has TRBV6-1 and TRBJ1-5; unclear D gene. The CDR3 sequence is 15 residues long. The V and J ends lost 11 bases and 2 bases respectively, with 19 bases between them. Germline CDR1 reads MNHNS; CDR2 reads SASEGT. The CDR3 spells CAAASGFIRNQPQHF. The CDR3, as DNA: TGTGCCGCCGCGTCAGGATTCATCCGCAATCAGCCCCAGCATTTT.

This clonotype was seen just once. This sequence joins TRBV28 and TRBJ1-5, with 7 bases aligning to TRBD1. In germline, CDR1 is MDHEN, CDR2 SYDVKM. The CDR3 spans 14 residues. Trimming removed 5 bases from V and 4 bases from J; junction bases left unmatched: 5. For the CDR3, the DNA is TGTGCCAGCAGTCGGGACAGCTTTAATCAGCCCCAGCATTTT. Protein sequence: CASSRDSFNQPQHF.

Worth noting for this clonotype: A read error may explain this, as a much larger clone is one base away. V and J are TRBV6-2 or TRBV6-3 and TRBJ2-7; a weak D match, TRBD2 (6 bases). The CDR3 spans 13 residues. CDR1 and CDR2 from the germline V gene are MNHEY and SVGEGT. CDR3 nucleotides: TGTGCCAGCAGTCACGGCGGGGCCTACGAGCGGTACTTC. It translates to CASSHGGAYERYF.

This clonotype was counted many times. V gene TRBV5-6 combines with J gene TRBJ2-6; TRBD1 matches at 9 bases. In germline, CDR1 is SGHDT, CDR2 YYEEEE. The V segment lost 1 base and the J segment 0 bases; nucleotides outside the gene matches: 8. CDR3 size: 19 residues. As DNA, the CDR3 is TGTGCCAGCAGCTTGTTATCGGGACAGGGAATCTCTGGGGCCAACGTCCTGACTTTC. The encoded protein is CASSLLSGQGISGANVLTF.

This clonotype was counted only a few times. J is TRBJ1-1 and V is TRBV6-2 or TRBV6-3; 8 nucleotides align to TRBD1. The V segment lost 4 bases and the J segment 1 base; nucleotides outside the gene matches: 8. Germline CDR1 MNHEY, CDR2 SVGEGT. The CDR3 spans 16 residues. DNA for the CDR3: TGTGCCAGCAGTTCCATCCTCACAGGGGGGAACACTGAAGCTTTCTTT. Translated, it gives CASSSILTGGNTEAFF.

This clonotype came up many times. The chain joins TRBV12-3 or TRBV12-4 to TRBJ2-1; a possible D gene is TRBD2 (5 bases). The V and J ends lost 6 bases and 0 bases respectively, with 12 bases between them. CDR3 size: 15 residues. The CDR3 bases are TGTGCCAGCAGGAGGCTGGGGAGCTCCTACAATGAGCAGTTCTTC. This gives the protein CASRRLGSSYNEQFF.

The chain links TRBV4-3 to TRBJ2-3; 7 bases align to TRBD2. CDR1 LGHNA and CDR2 YSLEER come from the germline V gene. The CDR3 contains 15 residues. Unmatched junction bases numbered 9, after V lost 3 bases and J lost 6 bases. This CDR3 is CASSHGGGVGDTQYF. CDR3 bases: TGCGCCAGCAGCCATGGGGGGGGAGTGGGGGATACGCAGTATTTT.

The chain links TRBV2 to TRBJ1-1; D is unresolved. Trimming cost V 2 bases and J 5 bases, with 15 bases left between them. Per the germline V gene, CDR1 is SNHLY and CDR2 is FYNNEI. The CDR3 consists of 15 residues. The CDR3 here is CASSEQDPQTTEAFF. The CDR3 nucleotides are TGTGCCAGCAGTGAACAGGACCCTCAAACTACTGAAGCTTTCTTT.

This clonotype was detected only a few times. The chain is built from TRBV18 and TRBJ2-7; 7 bases line up with TRBD1. V lost 3 bases, J lost 5 bases, and 4 bases stayed unmatched. The CDR3 has 13 amino acids. In germline, CDR1 is KGHSH, CDR2 LQKENI. CDR3 sequence: CASSPDRSHEQYF. CDR3 nucleotide sequence: TGTGCCAGCTCACCGGACAGGAGCCACGAGCAGTACTTC.

With respect to this clonotype: A much larger clone differs by one base, so this may be a read error. V gene TRBV7-8 combines with J gene TRBJ2-5; 11 bases line up with TRBD2. This CDR3 is built from 16 residues. The J segment lost 11 bases and the V segment lost 3 bases, leaving 14 bases of the junction unmatched. CDR1 SGHVS and CDR2 FQNEAQ come from the germline V gene. As DNA, the CDR3 is TGTGCCAGCAGCTTGAGAACTAGCGGGGGATTCGATGAGCAGTACTTC. It specifies CASSLRTSGGFDEQYF.

Only a few counts were recorded for this clonotype. V is TRBV28 and J is TRBJ1-2; no clear D gene. The V gene lost 9 bases and the J gene lost 2 bases, with 13 bases spanning the gap. This CDR3 has 13 amino acids. The V gene's germline CDR1 is MDHEN and CDR2 SYDVKM. This CDR3 is CASLGAVNYGYTF. The CDR3 DNA sequence: TGTGCCAGTCTCGGTGCAGTCAACTATGGCTACACCTTC.

A few counts support this clonotype. The chain's CDR3 is CASSLGRVGTNEKLFF. The CDR3 nucleotides read TGCGCCAGCAGCTTGGGCAGGGTTGGAACTAATGAAAAACTGTTTTTT. J is TRBJ1-4 and V is TRBV5-1; possibly TRBD1 for D (5 bases). V lost 0 bases and J 1 base, leaving 10 bases between the germline ends. Per germline, CDR1 SGHRS and CDR2 YFSETQ. The CDR3 consists of 16 residues. The whole variable domain, filled in from reference TRBV5-1 and TRBJ1-4, reads KAGVTQTPRYLIKTRGQQVTLSCSPISGHRSVSWYQQTPGQGLQFLFEYFSETQRNKGNFPGRFSGRQFSNSRSEMNVSTLELGDSALYLCASSLGRVGTNEKLFFGSGTQLSVL.

This clonotype was seen ten or more times. The chain has TRBV7-2 and TRBJ2-5; D unresolved. This CDR3 has 12 amino acids. Trimming left V 0 bases short and J 5 bases short, with 4 bases between. Per the germline V gene, CDR1 is SGHTA and CDR2 is FQGNSA. CDR3 DNA: TGTGCCAGCAGCTTAGCGCACGAGACCCAGTACTTC. Translating it yields CASSLAHETQYF.

The chain carries TRBV10-2 and TRBJ2-2, with TRBD2 matching over 15 bases. CDR1 and CDR2 (germline): WSHSY, SAAADI. CDR3 size: 16 residues. Germline trimming cut 6 bases from V and 4 bases from J; bases unmatched to any gene: 3. DNA of the CDR3: TGCGCCAGCAGCAAGGGACTAGCGGGGGGCACCGGGGAGCTGTTTTTT. Amino acids: CASSKGLAGGTGELFF.

As concerns this clonotype: A much larger clone sits a single nucleotide away, making a read error possible. The rearrangement links TRBV12-3 or TRBV12-4 to TRBJ2-3; D is possibly TRBD1 (6 bases). The ends were cut back, 6 bases at V and 14 bases at J, with 24 bases in the middle. The CDR3 is made up of 14 amino acids. Here the CDR3 reads CASRLDSPNEKLYF. CDR3 bases: TGTGCCAGCAGGCTGGACAGCCCTAATGAAAAACTGTATTTT.

This chain uses TRBV30 with TRBJ2-1, with a weak D call TRBD1 (6 bases). The better agreement between TRBJ2-7 and the DNA end casts doubt on the J call. The CDR3 is 13 residues long. The germline CDR1 and CDR2 sequences are GTSNPN and SVGIG (reference sequence). CDR3 in DNA: TGTGCCTGGAGTGTAGACGGTAGGGGGGAGCAGTACTTC. This sequence encodes CAWSVDGRGEQYF.

This clonotype occurred a few times. The chain has TRBV7-8 and TRBJ2-1; 8 nucleotides agree with TRBD1. V dropped 5 bases and J dropped 15; count of bases not matched to a gene: 18. Germline loops: CDR1 SGHVS, CDR2 FQNEAQ. This CDR3 contains 15 residues. The chain's CDR3 is CASSTDRGLGTGLFF. In DNA form, the CDR3 reads TGTGCCAGCAGCACCGACAGGGGTTTGGGTACGGGCCTGTTCTTC.